The 5 T cell receptor beta chains presented below share a single source sample, sequenced in a study of T-cell memory formation after mild COVID-19. TCRdb independently ran MiXCR on the 5' RACE reads; one entry per CDR3 protein. The sample contains about 320,000 distinct CDR3 sequences, approximately 15% of which appear only once. The sample was PBMCs or a T cell subset sorted from them (not recorded which). These receptors were taken from a man between 18 and 35 years old who had mild COVID-19 (a few samples of this study predate the infection). Cell type and time point are not known.

The chain is built from TRBV7-9 and TRBJ1-4; D not resolved. The CDR3 contains 16 residues. V lost 4 bases and J 5 bases, leaving 17 bases between the germline ends. Germline V gene lookup returns CDR1 SEHNR and CDR2 FQNEAQ (reference sequence). The CDR3 is CASSSTRGVRNEKLFF. The DNA of the CDR3 is TGTGCCAGCAGCTCTACCCGGGGAGTACGAAATGAAAAACTGTTTTTT.

This clonotype was seen a few times. The rearrangement links TRBV12-3 or TRBV12-4 to TRBJ1-1; no clear D. There are 13 residues in the CDR3. Deletions cut 6 bases from V and 0 bases from J, with 8 bases between. This CDR3 reads CASSKGVNTEAFF. The CDR3 nucleotides are TGTGCCAGCAGCAAAGGCGTGAACACTGAAGCTTTCTTT.

This clonotype showed up many times. This rearrangement joins TRBV5-1 to TRBJ2-3, with 7 bases fitting TRBD1. The CDR3 totals 15 residues. CDR1 is SGHRS and CDR2 is YFSETQ in the germline V gene. The ends lost 4 bases at V and 2 bases at J; junction bases unmatched: 7. The DNA of the CDR3 is TGCGCCAGCAGCCTAAGGACAGGAGTCACAGATACGCAGTATTTT. Its protein product is CASSLRTGVTDTQYF.

The chain uses TRBV7-9 and TRBJ2-5; TRBD1 aligns across 7 bases. The CDR3 is 13 amino acids. The junction had 7 bases not matched to a gene; V was cut back by 5 bases and J by 7 bases. Germline V CDR1 and CDR2: SEHNR, FQNEAQ (reference sequence). CDR3 sequence reads: CASSVEGQRTQYF. CDR3 sequence (DNA): TGTGCCAGCAGCGTCGAGGGACAGCGGACCCAGTACTTC.

The table lists this clonotype with a few counts. The chain joins TRBV5-1 to TRBJ1-5; weak D call: TRBD1 (6 bases). Deletions cut 2 bases from V and 7 bases from J, with 16 bases between. Germline V gives CDR1 SGHRS, CDR2 YFSETQ. The CDR3 is 15 amino acids. CDR3 DNA sequence: TGCGCCAGCAGCTTCTCAGGGGAGGTCGGACAGCCCCAGCATTTT. Residues: CASSFSGEVGQPQHF.